The clone carrying this T cell receptor (beta chain) was recorded at least ten times. Antigen specificity is unknown. The source of the sample is a study of T cell repertoires in cytomegalovirus infection. For the study at large: HLA-B-restricted CMV epitopes that are well studied were used alongside recently identified HLA-C-restricted ones. Study outcomes and limitations: It was HLA-C-restricted CMV-specific TCR beta clonotypes that dominated the response ex vivo. Cumulative public TCR beta family frequency identified CMV carriers with the relevant HLA.

TCRdb passed the reads through MiXCR, listing each CDR3 protein once. The data show under 350,000 distinct CDR3 sequences, roughly a fifth seen once. CDR3 length: 15 amino acids. The V end was cut by 5 bases, the J end by 5 bases, with 18 bases between. Germline assignment: CDR1 SGHTA and CDR2 FQGNSA. The origin of this receptor is a human donor in good health (CMV status not recorded). Some clones in this sample may be carry-over from other donors' samples. The chain has TRBV7-2 and TRBJ1-1, with D perhaps TRBD1 (5 bases). Sequenced here: cultured PBMCs, sampled from culture after CMV antigen stimulation. CDR3 sequence reads: CASSTPWGGGTEAFF. For the CDR3, the DNA is TGTGCCAGCAGCACCCCCTGGGGGGGGGGTACTGAAGCTTTCTTT.